The rows below give T cell receptor beta chains drawn from one sample of a study of blood T cells in healthy people across ages. TCRdb processed the 5' RACE reads anew with MiXCR; each CDR3 protein has one entry. The sample has around 800,000 distinct CDR3 sequences, approximately 24% seen once. The sample was also reused in another study, on T cells of mothers and their children.

The specimen was blood. The receptors here all came from a boy younger than 18 in good health. The CDR3 runs from the conserved cysteine through the conserved F or W. D genes are given only for firm matches. Rows give clone size only sometimes, using once, few, many, or a class for an expanded clone.

clone size,V gene,J gene,D gene,CDR3 protein,CDR3 DNA
-,TRBV3-1,TRBJ2-1,TRBD1,CASSPRDSGDEQFF,TGTGCCAGCAGCCCCAGGGACAGTGGGGATGAGCAGTTCTTC
few,TRBV6-5,TRBJ2-5,-,CASGVPQETQYF,TGTGCCAGCGGAGTTCCCCAAGAGACCCAGTACTTC
-,TRBV7-9,TRBJ1-1,-,CATISLLESEAFF,TGTGCCACTATCTCCCTTCTGGAGTCTGAAGCTTTCTTT
many,TRBV25-1,TRBJ2-5,TRBD1,CASSLNRGETQYF,TGTGCCAGCAGCTTAAACAGGGGAGAGACCCAGTACTTC
-,TRBV5-1,TRBJ2-5,-,CASSLWGAEEETQYF,TGCGCCAGCAGCTTGTGGGGGGCGGAGGAAGAGACCCAGTACTTC
-,TRBV20-1,TRBJ2-4,-,CSARAGLGTAKNIQYF,TGCAGTGCTAGGGCGGGACTGGGAACGGCCAAAAACATTCAGTACTTC
-,TRBV5-1,TRBJ2-4,-,CASSFGGGQNIQYF,TGCGCCAGCAGCTTTGGTGGGGGTCAAAACATTCAGTACTTC
-,TRBV12-3/TRBV12-4,TRBJ1-1,TRBD1,CASSGDSENTEAFF,TGTGCCAGCAGCGGGGACAGCGAGAACACTGAAGCTTTCTTT
few,TRBV12-3/TRBV12-4,TRBJ1-2,-,CASSPTAAGHGYTF,TGTGCCAGCAGTCCTACCGCCGCCGGGCATGGCTACACCTTC
once,TRBV11-2,TRBJ2-7,TRBD2,CASSLVGGRGHEQYF,TGTGCCAGCAGCTTAGTGGGCGGGAGAGGCCACGAGCAGTACTTC